The clone carrying this T cell receptor (beta chain) showed up many times. Using RNA transcripts as the source, TCR beta CDR3 regions were amplified. HTBI primers were employed in a first-round RT-PCR of the TCR CDR3. TCRdb re-analysed the multiplex PCR reads in MiXCR, keeping a single row per CDR3 protein. The data show approximately 520,000 distinct CDR3 sequences, around 22% seen once. The record originates from a study of T cells in Graves' hyperthyroidism and ophthalmopathy. Trimming cost V 6 bases and J 0 bases, with 9 bases left between them. There are 13 residues in the CDR3. The receptor comes from a woman aged 25 to 39 with Graves' ophthalmopathy. The V and J genes are TRBV12-3 or TRBV12-4 and TRBJ2-7; D call uncertain. Sequenced: blood. CDR3 sequence reads: CASRQDLSYEQYF. CDR3 coding DNA: TGTGCCAGCAGGCAAGACCTCTCCTACGAGCAGTACTTC.